The following is a TCR beta chain sequence with its context. The antigen is undetermined. This entry belongs to a study of blood T cells in healthy people across ages. Study-wide results and caveats: While age rose, TCR beta diversity per million T cells dropped in a roughly linear way.

CDR1 and CDR2 from the germline V gene are MNHEY and SMNVEV (reference sequence). CDR3 size: 16 residues. With 3 bases removed from V and 0 bases from J, the gap between germline ends came to 12 bases. Sample-barcoded 5' priming and a J-beta primer mix drove a second PCR of 7 to 11 cycles. A 12-random-nucleotide template-switch adaptor tagged each cDNA molecule. TCRdb itself ran the 5' RACE reads through MiXCR, one entry per CDR3 protein. The profile shows 1.5 million to 2 million distinct CDR3 sequences, approximately 32% of them singletons. This chain joins TRBV27 and TRBJ1-5; D unclear. The sequenced material came from blood. This clonotype was obtained from a woman in her 30s in good health. The CDR3 here is CASSFFSGGSNQPQHF. The CDR3 DNA is TGTGCCAGCAGTTTCTTTTCGGGAGGTAGCAATCAGCCCCAGCATTTT.